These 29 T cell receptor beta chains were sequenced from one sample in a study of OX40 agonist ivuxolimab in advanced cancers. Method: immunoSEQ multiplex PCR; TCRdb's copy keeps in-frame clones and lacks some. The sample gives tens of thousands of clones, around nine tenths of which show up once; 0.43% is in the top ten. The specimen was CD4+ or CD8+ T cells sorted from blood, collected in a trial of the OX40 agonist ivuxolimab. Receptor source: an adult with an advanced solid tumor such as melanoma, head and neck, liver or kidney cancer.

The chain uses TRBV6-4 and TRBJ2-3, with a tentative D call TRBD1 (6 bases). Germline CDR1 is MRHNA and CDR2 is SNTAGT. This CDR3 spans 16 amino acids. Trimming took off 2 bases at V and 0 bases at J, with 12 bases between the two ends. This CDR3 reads CASSDLGQSSTDTQYF. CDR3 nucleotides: TGTGCCAGCAGTGACCTCGGACAGTCTAGCACAGATACGCAGTATTTT.

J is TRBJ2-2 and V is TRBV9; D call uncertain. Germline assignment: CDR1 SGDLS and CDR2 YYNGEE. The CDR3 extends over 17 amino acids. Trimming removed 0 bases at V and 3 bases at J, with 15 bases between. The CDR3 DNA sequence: TGTGCCAGCAGCGTAGGGGGTGAGGTTGTCCACACCGGGGAGCTGTTTTTT. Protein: CASSVGGEVVHTGELFF.

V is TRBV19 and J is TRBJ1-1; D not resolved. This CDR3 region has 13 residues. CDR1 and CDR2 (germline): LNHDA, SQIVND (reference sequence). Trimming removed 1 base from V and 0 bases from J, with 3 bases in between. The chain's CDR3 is CASSIGVNTEAFF. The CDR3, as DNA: TGTGCCAGTAGTATAGGAGTGAACACTGAAGCTTTCTTT.

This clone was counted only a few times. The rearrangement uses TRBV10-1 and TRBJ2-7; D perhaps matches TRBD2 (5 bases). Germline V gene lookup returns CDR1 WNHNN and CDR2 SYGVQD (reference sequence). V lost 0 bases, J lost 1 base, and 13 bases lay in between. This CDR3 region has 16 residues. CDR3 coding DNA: TGCGCCAGCAGTGAGTCGATGTCTAGCCGATCCTACGAGCAGTACTTC. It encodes CASSESMSSRSYEQYF.

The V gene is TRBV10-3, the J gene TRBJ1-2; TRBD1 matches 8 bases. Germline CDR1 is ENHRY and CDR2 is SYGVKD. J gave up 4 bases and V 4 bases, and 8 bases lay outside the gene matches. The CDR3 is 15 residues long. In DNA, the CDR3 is TGTGCCATCAGTGCCTCGACAGGGGATCCCTATGGCTACACCTTC. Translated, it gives CAISASTGDPYGYTF.

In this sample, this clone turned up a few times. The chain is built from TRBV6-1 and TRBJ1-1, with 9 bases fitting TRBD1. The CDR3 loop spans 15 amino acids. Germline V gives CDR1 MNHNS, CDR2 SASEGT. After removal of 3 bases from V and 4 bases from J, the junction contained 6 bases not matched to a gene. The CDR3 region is CASSDRTGVVTEAFF. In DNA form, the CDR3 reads TGTGCCAGCAGTGACCGGACAGGGGTGGTCACTGAAGCTTTCTTT.

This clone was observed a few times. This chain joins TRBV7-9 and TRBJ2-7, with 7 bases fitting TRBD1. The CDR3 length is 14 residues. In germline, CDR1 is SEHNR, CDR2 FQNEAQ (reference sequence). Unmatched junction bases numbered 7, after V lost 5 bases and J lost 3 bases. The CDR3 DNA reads TGTGCCAGCAGCGGGACAGCGTCTATCTACGAGCAGTACTTC. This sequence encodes CASSGTASIYEQYF.

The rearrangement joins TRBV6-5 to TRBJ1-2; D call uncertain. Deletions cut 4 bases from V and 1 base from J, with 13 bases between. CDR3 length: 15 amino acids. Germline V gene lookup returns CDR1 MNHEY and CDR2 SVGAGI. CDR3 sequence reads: CASSSPGNHNYGYTF. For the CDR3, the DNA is TGTGCCAGCAGTTCCCCGGGAAACCATAACTATGGCTACACCTTC.

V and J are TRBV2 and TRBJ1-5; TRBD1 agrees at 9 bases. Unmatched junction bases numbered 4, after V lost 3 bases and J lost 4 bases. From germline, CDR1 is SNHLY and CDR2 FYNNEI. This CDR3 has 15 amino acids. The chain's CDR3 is CASSEWGTGNQPQHF. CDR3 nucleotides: TGTGCCAGCAGTGAGTGGGGGACAGGGAATCAGCCCCAGCATTTT.

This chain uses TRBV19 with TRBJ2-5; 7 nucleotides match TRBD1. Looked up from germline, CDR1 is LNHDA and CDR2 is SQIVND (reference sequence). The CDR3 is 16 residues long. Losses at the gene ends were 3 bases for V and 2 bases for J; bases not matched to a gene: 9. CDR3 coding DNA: TGTGCCAGTAGTATGGATACAGCAGGGGGACAAGAGACCCAGTACTTC. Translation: CASSMDTAGGQETQYF.

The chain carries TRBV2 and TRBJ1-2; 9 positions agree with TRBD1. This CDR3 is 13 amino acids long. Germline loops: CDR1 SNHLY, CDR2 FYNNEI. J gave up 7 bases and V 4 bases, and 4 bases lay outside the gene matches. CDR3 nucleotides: TGTGCCAGCAGTGGGACAGGGGCGGGTGGCTACACCTTC. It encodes CASSGTGAGGYTF.

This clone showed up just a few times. CDR3 nucleotide sequence: TGTGCCAGCAGTACCCCGGACAGGGTTAATTCACCCCTCCACTTT. Residues: CASSTPDRVNSPLHF. The chain is built from TRBV28 and TRBJ1-6; 8 bases align to TRBD1. The ends lost 5 bases at V and 6 bases at J; junction bases unmatched: 6. Germline loops: CDR1 MDHEN, CDR2 SYDVKM. The CDR3 length is 15 residues.

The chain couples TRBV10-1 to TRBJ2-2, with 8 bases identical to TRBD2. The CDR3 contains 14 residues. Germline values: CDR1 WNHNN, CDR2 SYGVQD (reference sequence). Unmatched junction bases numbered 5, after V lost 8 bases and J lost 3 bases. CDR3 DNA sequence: TGCGCCAGCGGTAGCGGGAAGGACACCGGGGAGCTGTTTTTT. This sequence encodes CASGSGKDTGELFF.

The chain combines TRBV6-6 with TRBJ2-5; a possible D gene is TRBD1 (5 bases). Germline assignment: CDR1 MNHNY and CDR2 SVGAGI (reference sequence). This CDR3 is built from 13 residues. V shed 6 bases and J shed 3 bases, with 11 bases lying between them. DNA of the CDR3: TGTGCCAGCAGCCTCCAGGGTAAAGAGACCCAGTACTTC. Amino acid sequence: CASSLQGKETQYF.

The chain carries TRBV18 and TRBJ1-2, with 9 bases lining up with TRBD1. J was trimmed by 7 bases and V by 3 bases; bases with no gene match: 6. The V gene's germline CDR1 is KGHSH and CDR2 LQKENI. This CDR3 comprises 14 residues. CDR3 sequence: CASSPLTGGGGYTF. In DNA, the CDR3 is TGTGCCAGCTCACCCTTAACAGGGGGCGGTGGCTACACCTTC. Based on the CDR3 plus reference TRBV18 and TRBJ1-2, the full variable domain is NAGVMQNPRHLVRRRGQEARLRCSPMKGHSHVYWYRQLPEEGLKFMVYLQKENIIDESGMPKERFSAEFPKEGPSILRIQQVVRGDSAAYFCASSPLTGGGGYTFGSGTRLTVV.

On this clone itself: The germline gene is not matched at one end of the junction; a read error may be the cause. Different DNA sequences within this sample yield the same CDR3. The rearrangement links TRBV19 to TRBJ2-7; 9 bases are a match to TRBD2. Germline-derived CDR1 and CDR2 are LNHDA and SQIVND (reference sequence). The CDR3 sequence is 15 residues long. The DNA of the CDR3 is TGTGCCAGTAGTTCCCTAGCGGGAAGCTCCTACGAACAGTACTTC. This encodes CASSSLAGSSYEQYF.

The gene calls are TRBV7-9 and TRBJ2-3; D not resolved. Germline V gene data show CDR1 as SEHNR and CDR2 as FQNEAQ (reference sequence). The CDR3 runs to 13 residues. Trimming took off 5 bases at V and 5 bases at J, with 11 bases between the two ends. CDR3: CASSMESVDTQYF. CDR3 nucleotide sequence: TGTGCCAGCAGCATGGAAAGCGTAGATACGCAGTATTTT.

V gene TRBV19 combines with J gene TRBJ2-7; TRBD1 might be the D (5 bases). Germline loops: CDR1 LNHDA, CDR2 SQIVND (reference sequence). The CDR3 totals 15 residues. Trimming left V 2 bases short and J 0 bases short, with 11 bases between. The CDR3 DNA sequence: TGTGCCAGTAGTATAACTCCTGGGGCCTCCTACGAGCAGTACTTC. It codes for CASSITPGASYEQYF.

CDR3 DNA sequence: TGTGCCAGCAGCTTAGGTCTGCAAGGCACAGATACGCAGTATTTT. Translation gives CASSLGLQGTDTQYF. This chain joins TRBV7-8 and TRBJ2-3; D is ambiguous. With 1 base removed from V and 1 base from J, the gap between germline ends came to 9 bases. The CDR3 extends over 15 amino acids. The germline V gene has CDR1 SGHVS and CDR2 FQNEAQ.

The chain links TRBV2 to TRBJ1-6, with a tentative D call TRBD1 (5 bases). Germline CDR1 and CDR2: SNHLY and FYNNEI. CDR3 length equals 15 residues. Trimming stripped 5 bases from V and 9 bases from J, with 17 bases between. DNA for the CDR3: TGTGCCAGCAGTCCCAGGGCCCCCTGGGGTTCACCCCTCCACTTT. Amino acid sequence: CASSPRAPWGSPLHF.

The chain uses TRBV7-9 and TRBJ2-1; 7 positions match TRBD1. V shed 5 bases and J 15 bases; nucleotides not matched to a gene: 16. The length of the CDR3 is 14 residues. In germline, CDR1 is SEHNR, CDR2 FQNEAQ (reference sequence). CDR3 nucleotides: TGTGCCAGCAGCCTGGCCTATCTACAGGGGACGCCGTTCTTC. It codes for CASSLAYLQGTPFF.

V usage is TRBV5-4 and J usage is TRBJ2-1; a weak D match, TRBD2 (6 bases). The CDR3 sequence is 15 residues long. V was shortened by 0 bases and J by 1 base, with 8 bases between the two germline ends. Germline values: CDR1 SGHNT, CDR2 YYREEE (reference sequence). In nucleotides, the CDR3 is TGTGCCAGCAGCTTGGACGGGACTTCCTACAATGAGCAGTTCTTC. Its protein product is CASSLDGTSYNEQFF. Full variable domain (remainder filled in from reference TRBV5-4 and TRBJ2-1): ETGVTQSPTHLIKTRGQQVTLRCSSQSGHNTVSWYQQALGQGPQFIFQYYREEENGRGNFPPRFSGLQFPNYSSELNVNALELDDSALYLCASSLDGTSYNEQFFGPGTRLTVL.

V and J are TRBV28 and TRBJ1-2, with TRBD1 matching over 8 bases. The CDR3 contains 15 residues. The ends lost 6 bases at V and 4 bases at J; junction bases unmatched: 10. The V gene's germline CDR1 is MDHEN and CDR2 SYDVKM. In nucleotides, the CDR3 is TGTGCCAGCAGGAGGACAGGGATCGTGGGCTATGGCTACACCTTC. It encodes CASRRTGIVGYGYTF.

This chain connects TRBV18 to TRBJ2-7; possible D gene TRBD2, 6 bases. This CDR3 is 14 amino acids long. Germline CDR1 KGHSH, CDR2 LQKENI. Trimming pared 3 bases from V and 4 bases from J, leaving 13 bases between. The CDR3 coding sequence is TGTGCCAGCTCACCTGTGGAGGGGACGTACGAGCAGTACTTC. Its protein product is CASSPVEGTYEQYF.

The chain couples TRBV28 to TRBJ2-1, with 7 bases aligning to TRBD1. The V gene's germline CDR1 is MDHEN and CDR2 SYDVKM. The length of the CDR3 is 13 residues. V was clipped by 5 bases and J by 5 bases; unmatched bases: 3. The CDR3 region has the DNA TGTGCCAGCAGTCTGGGACAGAACAATGAGCAGTTCTTC. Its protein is CASSLGQNNEQFF.

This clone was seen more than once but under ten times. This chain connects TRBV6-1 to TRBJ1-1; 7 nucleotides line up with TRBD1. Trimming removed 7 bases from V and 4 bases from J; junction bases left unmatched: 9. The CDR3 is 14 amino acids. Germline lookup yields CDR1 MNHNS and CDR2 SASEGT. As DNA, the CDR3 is TGTGCCAGCACAAAGACAGGGTTTGCCACTGAAGCTTTCTTT. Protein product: CASTKTGFATEAFF.

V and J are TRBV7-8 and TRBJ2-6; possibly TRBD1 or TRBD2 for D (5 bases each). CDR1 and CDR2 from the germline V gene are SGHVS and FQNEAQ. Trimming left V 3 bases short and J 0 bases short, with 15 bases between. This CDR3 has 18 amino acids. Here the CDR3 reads CASSFTGTQSSGANVLTF. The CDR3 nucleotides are TGTGCCAGCAGCTTTACCGGGACCCAGAGCTCTGGGGCCAACGTCCTGACTTTC.

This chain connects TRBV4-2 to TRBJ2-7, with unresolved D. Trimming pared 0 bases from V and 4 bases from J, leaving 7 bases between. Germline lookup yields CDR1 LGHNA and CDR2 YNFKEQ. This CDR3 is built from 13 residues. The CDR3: CASSQEGLYEQYF. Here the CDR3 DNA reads TGTGCCAGCAGCCAAGAGGGGTTATACGAGCAGTACTTC.

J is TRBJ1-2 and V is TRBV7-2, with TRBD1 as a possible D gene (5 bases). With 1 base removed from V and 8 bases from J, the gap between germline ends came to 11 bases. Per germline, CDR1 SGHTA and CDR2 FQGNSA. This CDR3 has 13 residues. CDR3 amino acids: CASSLVQGTGYTF. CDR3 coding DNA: TGTGCCAGCAGCTTAGTGCAGGGTACGGGCTACACCTTC.